The entry below gives a single TCR beta chain sequence along with its context. The target antigen is unknown. Indicated treatment: some 20 received Ad26.COV2.S at low or high dose, single or two shots; five or six received placebo; per-sample allocation not given. Day 63 after the first injection of vaccine or placebo was the sampling time. Only in-frame clones appear in the TCRdb table, and some are missing; sequencing was by immunoSEQ multiplex PCR. The sample gives around 340,000 clones, around 88% of which show up once; roughly 4.8% is in the top ten. The sample is drawn from a study of Ad26.COV2.S vaccination and SARS-CoV-2 variants. Background on the study: Sample donor was a member of the COV1001 Ad26.COV2.S trial arm. Administration of Ad26.COV2.S was intramuscular, either once or twice 56 days apart.

V was pared by 4 bases and J by 2 bases, with 5 bases of the junction left unmatched. Germline V lookup: CDR1 SGHAT, CDR2 FQNNGV. This CDR3 is 14 amino acids long. Study outcomes and limitations: Reported findings describe substantial breadth in spike-specific CD8+ and CD4+ T cell responses following vaccination. Measurement of non-spike TCR breadth gave similar results in vaccine and placebo recipients.

The sample consisted of peripheral blood, taken in a trial of Ad26.COV2.S vaccine versus placebo. The source of this sequence is a person aged 18 to 65 who received the Ad26.COV2.S COVID-19 vaccine or a placebo. V is TRBV11-2 and J is TRBJ2-7; 7 bases align to TRBD2. The CDR3 bases are TGTGCCAGCAGCTATACTAGCGACCCCTACGAGCAGTACTTC. Protein product: CASSYTSDPYEQYF.